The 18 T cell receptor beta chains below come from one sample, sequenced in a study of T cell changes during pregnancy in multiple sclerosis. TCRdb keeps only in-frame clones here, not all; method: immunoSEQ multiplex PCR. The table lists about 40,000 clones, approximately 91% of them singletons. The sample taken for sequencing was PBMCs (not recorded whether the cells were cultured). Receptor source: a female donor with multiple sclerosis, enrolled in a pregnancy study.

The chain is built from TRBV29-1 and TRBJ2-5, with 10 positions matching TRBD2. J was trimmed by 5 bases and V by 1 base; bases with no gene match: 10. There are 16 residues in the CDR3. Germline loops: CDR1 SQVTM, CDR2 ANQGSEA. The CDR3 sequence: CSVEVGASGSSETQYF. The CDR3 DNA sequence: TGCAGCGTTGAAGTGGGGGCTAGCGGGAGCAGTGAGACCCAGTACTTC.

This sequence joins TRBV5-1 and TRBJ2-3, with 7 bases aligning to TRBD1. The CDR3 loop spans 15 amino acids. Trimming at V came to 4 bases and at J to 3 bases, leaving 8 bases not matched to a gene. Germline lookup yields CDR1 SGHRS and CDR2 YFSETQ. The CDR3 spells CASSLTGLETDTQYF. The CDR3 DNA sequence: TGCGCCAGCAGCCTGACAGGGCTGGAGACAGATACGCAGTATTTT.

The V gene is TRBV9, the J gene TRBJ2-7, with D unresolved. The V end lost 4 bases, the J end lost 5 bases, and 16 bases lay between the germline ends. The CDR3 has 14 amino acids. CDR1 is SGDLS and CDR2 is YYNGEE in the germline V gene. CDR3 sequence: CASSPLAYHDEQYF. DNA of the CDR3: TGTGCCAGCAGCCCCCTTGCATACCACGACGAGCAGTACTTC.

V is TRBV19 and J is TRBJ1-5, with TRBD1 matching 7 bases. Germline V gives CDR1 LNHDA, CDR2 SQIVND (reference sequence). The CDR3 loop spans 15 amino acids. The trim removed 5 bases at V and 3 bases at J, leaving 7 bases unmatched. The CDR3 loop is CASSGWDSLNQPQHF. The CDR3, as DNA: TGTGCCAGTAGTGGCTGGGACAGCCTCAATCAGCCCCAGCATTTT.

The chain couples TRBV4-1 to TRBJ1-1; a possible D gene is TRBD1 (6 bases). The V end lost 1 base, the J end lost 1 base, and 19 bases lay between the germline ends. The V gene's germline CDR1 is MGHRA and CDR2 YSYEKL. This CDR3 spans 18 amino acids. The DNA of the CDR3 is TGCGCCAGCAGCCAAGTTTCCTCTGTAAGGGGGGCGAACACTGAAGCTTTCTTT. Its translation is CASSQVSSVRGANTEAFF.

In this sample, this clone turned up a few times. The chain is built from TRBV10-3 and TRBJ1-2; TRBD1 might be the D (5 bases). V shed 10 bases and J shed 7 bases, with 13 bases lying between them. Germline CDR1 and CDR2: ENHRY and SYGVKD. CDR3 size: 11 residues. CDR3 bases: TGTGCCAGCCGTGGGGGTCGTGGCTACACCTTC. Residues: CASRGGRGYTF.

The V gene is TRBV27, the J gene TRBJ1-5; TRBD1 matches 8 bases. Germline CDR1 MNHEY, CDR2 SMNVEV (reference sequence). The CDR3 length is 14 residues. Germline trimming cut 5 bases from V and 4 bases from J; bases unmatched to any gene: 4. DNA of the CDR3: TGTGCCAGCAGTCTCCAGGGGGCAAATCAGCCCCAGCATTTT. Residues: CASSLQGANQPQHF.

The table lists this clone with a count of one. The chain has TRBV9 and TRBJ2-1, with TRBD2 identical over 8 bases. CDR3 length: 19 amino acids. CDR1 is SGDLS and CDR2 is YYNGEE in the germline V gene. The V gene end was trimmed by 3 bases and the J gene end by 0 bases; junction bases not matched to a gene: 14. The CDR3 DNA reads TGTGCCAGCAGCGCCCTGGAGGAGGCGGGAGGCCACTCCTACAATGAGCAGTTCTTC. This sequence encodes CASSALEEAGGHSYNEQFF.

The CDR3 sequence: CASSGRAGGTYF. In nucleotides, the CDR3 is TGTGCCAGCAGTGGGCGTGCGGGGGGCACATACTTC. The chain carries TRBV6-1 and TRBJ2-7; 8 positions match TRBD2. Germline V CDR1 and CDR2: MNHNS, SASEGT. This CDR3 is 12 amino acids long. V trimming: 4 bases; J trimming: 13 bases; junction bases outside the gene matches: 9.

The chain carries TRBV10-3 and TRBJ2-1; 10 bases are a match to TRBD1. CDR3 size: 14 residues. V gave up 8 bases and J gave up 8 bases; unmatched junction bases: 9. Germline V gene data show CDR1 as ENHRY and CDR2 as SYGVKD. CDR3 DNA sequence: TGTGCCATCCTAGGGGACAGGGGCAACGATGAGCAGTTCTTC. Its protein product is CAILGDRGNDEQFF.

DNA of the CDR3: TGTGCCAGTAGTATAAAGCTCCGAGGGATCACCATATATTTT. Its translation is CASSIKLRGITIYF. The rearrangement joins TRBV19 to TRBJ1-3; no definite D call. CDR3 length equals 14 residues. Germline V gene data show CDR1 as LNHDA and CDR2 as SQIVND (reference sequence). V dropped 2 bases and J dropped 9 bases, with 14 bases sitting between them.

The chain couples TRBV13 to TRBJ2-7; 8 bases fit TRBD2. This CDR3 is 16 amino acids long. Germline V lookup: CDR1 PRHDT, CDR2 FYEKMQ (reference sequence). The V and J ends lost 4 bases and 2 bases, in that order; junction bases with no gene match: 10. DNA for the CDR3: TGTGCCAGCAGCTCCACCGGGACTAGTGCACCCTACGAGCAGTACTTC. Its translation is CASSSTGTSAPYEQYF.

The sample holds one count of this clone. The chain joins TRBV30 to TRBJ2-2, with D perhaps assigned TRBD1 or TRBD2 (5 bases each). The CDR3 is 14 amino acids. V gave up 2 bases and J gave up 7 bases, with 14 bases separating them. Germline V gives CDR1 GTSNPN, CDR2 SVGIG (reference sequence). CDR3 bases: TGTGCCTGGAGTCGGGGCGTCACGAACGGGGAGCTGTTTTTT. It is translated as CAWSRGVTNGELFF.

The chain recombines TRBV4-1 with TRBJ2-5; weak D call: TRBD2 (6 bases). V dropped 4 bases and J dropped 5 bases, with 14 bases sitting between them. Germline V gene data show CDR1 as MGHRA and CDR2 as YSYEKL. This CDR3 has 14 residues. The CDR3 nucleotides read TGCGCCAGCAGCCTTTCGGGACTTTGGGAGACCCAGTACTTC. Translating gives CASSLSGLWETQYF.

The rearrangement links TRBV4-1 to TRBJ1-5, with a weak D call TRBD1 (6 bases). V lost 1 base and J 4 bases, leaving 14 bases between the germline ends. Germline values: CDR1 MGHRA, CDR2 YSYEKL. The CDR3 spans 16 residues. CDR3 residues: CASSQASDRPNQPQHF. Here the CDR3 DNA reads TGCGCCAGCAGCCAAGCCTCAGACAGGCCGAATCAGCCCCAGCATTTT.

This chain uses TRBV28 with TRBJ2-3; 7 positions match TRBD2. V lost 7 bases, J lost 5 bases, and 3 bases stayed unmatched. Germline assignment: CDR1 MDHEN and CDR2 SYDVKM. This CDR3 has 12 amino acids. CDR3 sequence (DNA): TGTGCCAGCACCGTAGCGGGAGATACGCAGTATTTT. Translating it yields CASTVAGDTQYF.

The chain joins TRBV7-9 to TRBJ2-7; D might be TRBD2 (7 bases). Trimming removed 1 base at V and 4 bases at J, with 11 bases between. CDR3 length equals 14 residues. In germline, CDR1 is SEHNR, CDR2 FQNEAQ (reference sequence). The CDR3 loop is CASSLEGGPYEQYF. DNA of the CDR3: TGTGCCAGCAGCTTAGAGGGGGGGCCATACGAGCAGTACTTC.

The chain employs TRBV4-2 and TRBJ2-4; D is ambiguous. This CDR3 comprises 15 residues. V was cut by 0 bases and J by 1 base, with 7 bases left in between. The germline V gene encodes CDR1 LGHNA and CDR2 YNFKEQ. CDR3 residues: CASSQDWNAKNIQYF. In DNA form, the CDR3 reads TGTGCCAGCAGCCAAGACTGGAACGCCAAAAACATTCAGTACTTC.